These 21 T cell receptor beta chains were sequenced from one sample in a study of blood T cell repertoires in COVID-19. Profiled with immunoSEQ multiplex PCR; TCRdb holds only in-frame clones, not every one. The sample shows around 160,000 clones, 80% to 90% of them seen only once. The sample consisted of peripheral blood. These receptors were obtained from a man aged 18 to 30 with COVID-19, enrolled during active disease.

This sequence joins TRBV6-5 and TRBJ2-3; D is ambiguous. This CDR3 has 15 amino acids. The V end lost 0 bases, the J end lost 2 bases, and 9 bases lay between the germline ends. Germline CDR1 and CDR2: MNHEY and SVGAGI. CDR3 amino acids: CASSYSNGYTDTQYF. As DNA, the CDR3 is TGTGCCAGCAGTTACTCGAACGGTTACACAGATACGCAGTATTTT.

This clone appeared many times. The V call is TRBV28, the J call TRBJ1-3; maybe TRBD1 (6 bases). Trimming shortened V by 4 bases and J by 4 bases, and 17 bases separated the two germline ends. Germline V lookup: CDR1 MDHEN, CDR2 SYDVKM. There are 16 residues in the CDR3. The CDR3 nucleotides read TGTGCCAGCAGTTCCCCCGGGGGGCCTAAGGGAAACACCATATATTTT. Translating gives CASSSPGGPKGNTIYF.

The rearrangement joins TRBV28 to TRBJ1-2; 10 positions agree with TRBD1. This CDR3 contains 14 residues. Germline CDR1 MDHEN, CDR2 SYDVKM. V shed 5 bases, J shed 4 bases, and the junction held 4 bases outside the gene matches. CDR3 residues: CASSPGTGVYGYTF. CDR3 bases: TGTGCCAGCAGTCCCGGGACAGGGGTCTATGGCTACACCTTC.

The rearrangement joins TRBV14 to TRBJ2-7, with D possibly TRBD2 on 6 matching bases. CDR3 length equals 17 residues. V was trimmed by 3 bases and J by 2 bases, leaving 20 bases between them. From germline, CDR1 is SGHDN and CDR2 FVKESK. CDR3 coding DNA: TGTGCCAGCAGCCAGGTCGGTGAGGGAAGGAGGGCCTACGAGCAGTACTTC. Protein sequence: CASSQVGEGRRAYEQYF. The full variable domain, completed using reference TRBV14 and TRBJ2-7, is EAGVTQFPSHSVIEKGQTVTLRCDPISGHDNLYWYRRVMGKEIKFLLHFVKESKQDESGMPNNRFLAERTGGTYSTLKVQPAELEDSGVYFCASSQVGEGRRAYEQYFGPGTRLTVT.

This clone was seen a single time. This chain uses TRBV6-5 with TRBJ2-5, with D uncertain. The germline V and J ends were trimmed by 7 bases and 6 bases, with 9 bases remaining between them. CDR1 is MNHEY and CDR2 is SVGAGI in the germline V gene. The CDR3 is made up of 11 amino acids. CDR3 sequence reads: CASTLRQTQYF. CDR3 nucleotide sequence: TGTGCCAGCACTTTGAGGCAGACCCAGTACTTC.

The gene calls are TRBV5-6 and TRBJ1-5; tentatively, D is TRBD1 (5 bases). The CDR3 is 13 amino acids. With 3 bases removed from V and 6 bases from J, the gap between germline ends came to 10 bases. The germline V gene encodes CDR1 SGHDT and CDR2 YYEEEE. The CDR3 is CASSSGSIQPQHF. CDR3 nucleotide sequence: TGTGCCAGCAGCTCAGGGTCTATTCAGCCCCAGCATTTT. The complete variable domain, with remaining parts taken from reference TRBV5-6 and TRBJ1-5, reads DAGVTQSPTHLIKTRGQQVTLRCSPKSGHDTVSWYQQALGQGPQFIFQYYEEEERQRGNFPDRFSGHQFPNYSSELNVNALLLGDSALYLCASSSGSIQPQHFGDGTRLSIL.

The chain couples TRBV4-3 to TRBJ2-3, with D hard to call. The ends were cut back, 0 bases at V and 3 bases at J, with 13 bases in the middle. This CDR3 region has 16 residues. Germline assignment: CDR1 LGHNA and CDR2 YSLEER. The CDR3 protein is CASSQETGFGTDTQYF. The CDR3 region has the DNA TGCGCCAGCAGCCAAGAGACGGGTTTTGGTACAGATACGCAGTATTTT.

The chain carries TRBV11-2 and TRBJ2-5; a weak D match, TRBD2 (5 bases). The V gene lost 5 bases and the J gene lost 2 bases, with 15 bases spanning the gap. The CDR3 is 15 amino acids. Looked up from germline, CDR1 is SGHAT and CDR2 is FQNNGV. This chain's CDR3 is CASSGHPREQETQYF. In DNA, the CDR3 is TGTGCCAGCAGCGGCCACCCCCGGGAACAAGAGACCCAGTACTTC.

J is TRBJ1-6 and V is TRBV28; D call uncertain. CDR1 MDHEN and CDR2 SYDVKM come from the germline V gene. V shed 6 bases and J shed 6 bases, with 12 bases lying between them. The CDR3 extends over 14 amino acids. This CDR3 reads CASRLAVFNSPLHF. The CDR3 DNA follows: TGTGCCAGCAGGCTGGCTGTTTTTAATTCACCCCTCCACTTT.

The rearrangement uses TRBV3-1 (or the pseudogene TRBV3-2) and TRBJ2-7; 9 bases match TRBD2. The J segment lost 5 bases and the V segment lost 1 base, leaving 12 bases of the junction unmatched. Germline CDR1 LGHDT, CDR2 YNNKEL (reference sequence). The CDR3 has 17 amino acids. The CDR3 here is CASSQAPLAGISDEQYF. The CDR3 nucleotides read TGTGCCAGCAGCCAAGCCCCCCTAGCGGGGATTTCTGACGAGCAGTACTTC.

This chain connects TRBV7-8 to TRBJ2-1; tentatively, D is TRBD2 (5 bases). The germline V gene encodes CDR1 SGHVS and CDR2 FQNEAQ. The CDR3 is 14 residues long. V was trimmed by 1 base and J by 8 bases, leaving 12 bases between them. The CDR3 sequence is CASSLGRGWDEQFF. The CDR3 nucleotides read TGTGCCAGCAGCTTAGGTCGGGGATGGGATGAGCAGTTCTTC.

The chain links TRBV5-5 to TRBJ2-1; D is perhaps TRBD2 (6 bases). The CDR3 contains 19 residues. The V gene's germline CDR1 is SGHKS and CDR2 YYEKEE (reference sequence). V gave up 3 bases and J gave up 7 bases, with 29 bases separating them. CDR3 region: CASSSPSYKRRDQGNEQFF. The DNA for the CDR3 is TGTGCCAGCAGCTCGCCAAGTTACAAGAGGAGGGATCAAGGGAATGAGCAGTTCTTC.

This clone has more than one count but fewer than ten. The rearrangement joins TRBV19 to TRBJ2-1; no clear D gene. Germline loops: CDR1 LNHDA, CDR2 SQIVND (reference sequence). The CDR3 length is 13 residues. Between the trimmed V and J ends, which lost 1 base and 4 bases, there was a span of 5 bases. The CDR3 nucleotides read TGTGCCAGTAGTATAGGTCGGTACAATGAGCAGTTCTTC. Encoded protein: CASSIGRYNEQFF.

The CDR3 region is CASSPRESVPPEQFF. DNA for the CDR3: TGTGCCAGCAGCCCGCGGGAGTCGGTGCCCCCTGAGCAGTTCTTC. J is TRBJ2-1 and V is TRBV4-2, with TRBD2 matching over 7 bases. This CDR3 has 15 residues. The ends lost 4 bases at V and 9 bases at J; junction bases unmatched: 12. CDR1 and CDR2 (germline): LGHNA, YNFKEQ.

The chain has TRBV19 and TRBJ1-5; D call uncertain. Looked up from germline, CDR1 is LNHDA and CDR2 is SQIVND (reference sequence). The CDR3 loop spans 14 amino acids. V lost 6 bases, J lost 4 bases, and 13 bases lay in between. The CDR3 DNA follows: TGTGCCAGTAGCCGAATGACTTTAAATCAGCCCCAGCATTTT. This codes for CASSRMTLNQPQHF.

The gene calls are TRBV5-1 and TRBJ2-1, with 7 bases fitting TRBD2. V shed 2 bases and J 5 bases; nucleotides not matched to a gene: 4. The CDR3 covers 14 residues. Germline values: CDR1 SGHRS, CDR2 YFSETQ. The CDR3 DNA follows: TGCGCCAGCAGCTTAAGCGGGATAAACAATGAGCAGTTCTTC. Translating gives CASSLSGINNEQFF. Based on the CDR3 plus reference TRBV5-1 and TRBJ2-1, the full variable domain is KAGVTQTPRYLIKTRGQQVTLSCSPISGHRSVSWYQQTPGQGLQFLFEYFSETQRNKGNFPGRFSGRQFSNSRSEMNVSTLELGDSALYLCASSLSGINNEQFFGPGTRLTVL.

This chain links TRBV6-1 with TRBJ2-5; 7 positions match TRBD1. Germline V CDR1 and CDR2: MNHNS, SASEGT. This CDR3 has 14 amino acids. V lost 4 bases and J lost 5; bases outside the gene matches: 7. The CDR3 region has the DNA TGTGCCAGCAGTGGGACAGGTGACGGGGAGACCCAGTACTTC. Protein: CASSGTGDGETQYF.

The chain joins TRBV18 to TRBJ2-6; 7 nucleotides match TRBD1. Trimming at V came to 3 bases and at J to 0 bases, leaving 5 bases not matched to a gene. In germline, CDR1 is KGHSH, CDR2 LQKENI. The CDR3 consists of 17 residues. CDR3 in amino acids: CASSPGQLDSGANVLTF. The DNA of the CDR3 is TGTGCCAGCTCACCGGGACAGTTAGACTCTGGGGCCAACGTCCTGACTTTC. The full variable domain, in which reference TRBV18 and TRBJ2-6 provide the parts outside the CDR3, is NAGVMQNPRHLVRRRGQEARLRCSPMKGHSHVYWYRQLPEEGLKFMVYLQKENIIDESGMPKERFSAEFPKEGPSILRIQQVVRGDSAAYFCASSPGQLDSGANVLTFGAGSRLTVL.

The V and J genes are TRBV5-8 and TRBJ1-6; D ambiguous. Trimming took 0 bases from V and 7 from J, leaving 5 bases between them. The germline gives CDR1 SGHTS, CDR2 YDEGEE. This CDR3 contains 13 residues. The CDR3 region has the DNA TGTGCCAGCAGCTTGGTTTCAAATTCACCCCTCCACTTT. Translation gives CASSLVSNSPLHF.

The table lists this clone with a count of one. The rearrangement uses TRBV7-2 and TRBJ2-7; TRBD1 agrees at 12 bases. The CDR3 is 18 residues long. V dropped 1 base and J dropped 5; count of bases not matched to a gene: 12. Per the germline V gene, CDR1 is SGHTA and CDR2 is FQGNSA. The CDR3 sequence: CASSLGPVPGTGGHEQYF. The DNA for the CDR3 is TGTGCCAGCAGCTTAGGACCCGTTCCCGGGACAGGGGGCCACGAGCAGTACTTC. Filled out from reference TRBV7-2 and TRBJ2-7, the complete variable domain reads GAGVSQSPSNKVTEKGKDVELRCDPISGHTALYWYRQSLGQGLEFLIYFQGNSAPDKSGLPSDRFSAERTGGSVSTLTIQRTQQEDSAVYLCASSLGPVPGTGGHEQYFGPGTRLTVT.

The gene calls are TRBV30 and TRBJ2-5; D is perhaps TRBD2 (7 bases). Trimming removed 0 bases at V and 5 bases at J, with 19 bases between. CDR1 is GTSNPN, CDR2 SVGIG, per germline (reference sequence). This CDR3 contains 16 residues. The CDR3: CAWSVLLGGGIETQYF. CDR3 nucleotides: TGTGCCTGGAGTGTACTCTTAGGGGGAGGGATTGAGACCCAGTACTTC.